The 7 T cell receptor beta chains presented below share a single source sample, sequenced in a study of shared T cell receptors in the human thymus. The repertoire was sequenced with immunoSEQ multiplex PCR; TCRdb's copy has only in-frame clones and lacks some. The data contain hundreds of thousands of clones, more than 75% of them singletons. This sample was also put to use in a study of human thymus T cells.

Material for sequencing was thymocytes. The receptors were gathered from a boy younger than two with a congenital heart defect.

The gene calls are TRBV6-1 and TRBJ2-5, with a tentative D call TRBD1 (5 bases). From germline, CDR1 is MNHNS and CDR2 SASEGT. V was trimmed by 1 base and J by 1 base, leaving 10 bases between them. This CDR3 comprises 15 residues. The CDR3 sequence is CASSEEQVSQETQYF. As DNA, the CDR3 is TGTGCCAGCAGTGAAGAACAGGTCTCCCAAGAGACCCAGTACTTC.

The genes are TRBV4-1 and TRBJ2-7; D might be TRBD2 (6 bases). Between the trimmed V and J ends, which lost 4 bases and 2 bases, there was a span of 12 bases. This CDR3 spans 14 amino acids. Germline V gene data show CDR1 as MGHRA and CDR2 as YSYEKL. The CDR3 loop reads CASSRSGLPYEQYF. DNA for the CDR3: TGCGCCAGCAGCCGATCGGGACTTCCCTACGAGCAGTACTTC.

This clone came up once. J is TRBJ2-7 and V is TRBV6-6; TRBD2 agrees at 7 bases. CDR3 length: 14 amino acids. The ends lost 6 bases at V and 0 bases at J; junction bases unmatched: 5. Germline CDR1 is MNHNY and CDR2 is SVGAGI (reference sequence). The CDR3 sequence: CASSLGGYSYEQYF. The CDR3 nucleotides read TGTGCCAGCAGCCTGGGAGGGTACTCCTACGAGCAGTACTTC.

This clone was counted a single time. The chain links TRBV29-1 to TRBJ2-1; 13 positions match TRBD2. CDR3 length equals 17 residues. V was clipped by 4 bases and J by 8 bases; unmatched bases: 14. Per germline, CDR1 SQVTM and CDR2 ANQGSEA. CDR3 in DNA: TGCAGCGTTGGTTCCCCGAAGACTAGCGGGAGGATGTATGAGCAGTTCTTC. Protein product: CSVGSPKTSGRMYEQFF.

J is TRBJ1-5 and V is TRBV12-5, with 7 bases fitting TRBD1. In germline, CDR1 is LGHNT, CDR2 FRNRAP. This CDR3 contains 21 residues. With V trimmed by 0 bases and J by 0 bases, 17 bases remained unmatched. The CDR3 DNA sequence: TGTGCTAGTGGTTTGGTACTTGCCGGGACAGAAAACAATCATAGCAATCAGCCCCAGCATTTT. It codes for CASGLVLAGTENNHSNQPQHF.

J is TRBJ2-5 and V is TRBV30; 9 nucleotides agree with TRBD2. This CDR3 is 15 amino acids long. V gave up 3 bases and J gave up 5 bases; unmatched junction bases: 10. Germline values: CDR1 GTSNPN, CDR2 SVGIG (reference sequence). CDR3 sequence (DNA): TGTGCCTGGAGCCCAGCGGGAGGCCTCCTCGAGACCCAGTACTTC. Translating gives CAWSPAGGLLETQYF.

In nucleotides, the CDR3 is TGTGCCAGCTCACCAATTCGGGCTGGCGGGGATTCGGGGCATGAGAACACTGAAGCTTTCTTT. Protein sequence: CASSPIRAGGDSGHENTEAFF. The chain carries TRBV18 and TRBJ1-1; D possibly corresponds to TRBD1 (5 bases). CDR3 length equals 21 residues. The V and J ends lost 2 bases and 1 base respectively, with 29 bases between them. Germline V gene sequence: CDR1 KGHSH, CDR2 LQKENI.